Listed here is a single T cell receptor (beta chain). The antigen it binds to is not known. The input lacks base qualities; no much larger clone sits a single base away. TCRbeta CDR3 regions were amplified from genomic DNA using the immunoSEQ Assay, a bias-controlled multiplex PCR. The study's processing was this. The number of nucleated cells in each sample was estimated by amplification of reference gene primers within the assay. To quantify the absolute abundance of each unique TCRbeta CDR3 rearrangement, sequence reads were collapsed and filtered. For each sample, productive Simpson clonality was calculated by taking the square root of Simpson's diversity index across productive rearrangements. TCRdb took over this immuneACCESS table, retaining in-frame rearrangements with V and J assigned. Such tables are incomplete; in checked studies, under half of the missing clones stem from an unresolved V gene, and the remainder is unexplained. V, J and clone size are those of that table, while D and trimming were read from the DNA. Across this sample there are 200,000 to 250,000 clones, with 80% to 85% seen only once. Clones ranked in the top ten supply 15% to 20% of the sample.

This specimen belongs to a study of blood T cell repertoires in COVID-19 (TCRdb year 2020). Background on the whole study: Samples covering the acute and convalescent phases of COVID-19 were provided by collaborators in the United States, Italy and Spain. Sample metadata almost always included a de-identified subject ID, COVID-19 status, age in years and sex. Subjects who had been exposed to COVID-19, were actively infected with it, or had recovered from it provided the deeply sampled blood TCRbeta repertoires that made up the dataset. HLA class I and class II types, where available, came from metadata supplied by the sample provider rather than from assay-based typing. Samples came from the ongoing ImmuneRACE study (first 160 participants) plus 1,254 subjects from 6 global collaborators. The prospective study material was composed of cDNA or gDNA derived from T cells, B-cell-depleted T cells, or PBMCs. A freely available public database, intended as a resource for researchers studying the immune response to SARS-CoV-2, is where the repertoires were released. The full study reports these points: Clinical and demographic metadata were provided uncurated, with the amount varying by source and participant.

The collaborating institutions used their own protocols to collect whole blood in K2EDTA tubes. Collaborator samples were shipped for TCRbeta analysis as frozen whole blood, isolated PBMCs, or DNA extracted from either sample type. The germline V gene specifies SGHDT as CDR1 and YYEEEE as CDR2. V is trimmed back by 4 bases and J by 2 bases, and the junction contains 10 bases that no gene match accounts for. From the cysteine up to the phenylalanine, the CDR3 has a length of 16 residues. Left in the record is the CDR3 DNA by itself, 48 bases read in frame from the first base. The sample consisted of peripheral blood. This clonotype was sampled from an elderly woman with active or convalescent COVID-19. The chain joins TRBV5-6 to TRBJ1-2; the junction holds 8 bases that match TRBD1. This receptor has the CDR3 CASSPVRTGSNYGYTF. At the DNA level, the sequence is TGTGCCAGCAGCCCTGTTAGGACAGGGTCAAACTATGGCTACACCTTC. Reference TRBV5-6 and TRBJ1-2 genes cover what lies past the CDR3, so the full variable domain is DAGVTQSPTHLIKTRGQQVTLRCSPKSGHDTVSWYQQALGQGPQFIFQYYEEEERQRGNFPDRFSGHQFPNYSSELNVNALLLGDSALYLCASSPVRTGSNYGYTFGSGTRLTVV.